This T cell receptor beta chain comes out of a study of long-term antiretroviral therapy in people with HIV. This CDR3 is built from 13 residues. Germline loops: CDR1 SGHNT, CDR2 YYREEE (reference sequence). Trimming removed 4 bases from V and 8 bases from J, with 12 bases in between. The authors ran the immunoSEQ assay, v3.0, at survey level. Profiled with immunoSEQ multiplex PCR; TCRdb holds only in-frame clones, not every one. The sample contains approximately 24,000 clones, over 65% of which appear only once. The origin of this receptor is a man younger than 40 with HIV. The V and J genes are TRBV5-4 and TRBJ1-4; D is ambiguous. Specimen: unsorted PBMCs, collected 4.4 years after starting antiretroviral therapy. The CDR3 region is CASSPSGREKLFF. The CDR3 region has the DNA TGTGCCAGCAGCCCGTCGGGCCGCGAAAAACTGTTTTTT.